Listed here are 31 T cell receptor beta chains from one sample, sequenced in a study of identical twins (dated by TCRdb to 2016 to 2017). Library preparation used 5' RACE. Sequencer: Illumina HiSeq 2000. In TCRdb, the public reads were trimmed at Q25 with fastp and aligned with MiXCR, with productive beta chains retained. Records with the same CDR3 protein are collapsed into one entry carrying the most frequent genes and DNA. For this sample the table gives more than 1.5 million distinct CDR3 sequences, of which 32% were detected only once. About 0.3% of the sample rests with the top ten. Sequenced sample: cord blood. Every receptor here comes from a newborn girl in good health.

The J gene is TRBJ2-3, the V gene TRBV4-2; TRBD2 aligns across 10 bases. Per the germline V gene, CDR1 is LGHNA and CDR2 is YNFKEQ. Unmatched junction bases numbered 5, after V lost 5 bases and J lost 0 bases. The CDR3 sequence is 16 residues long. The CDR3 DNA sequence: TGTGCCAGCAGCGGTAGCGGGGGGTTAAGCACAGATACGCAGTATTTT. Amino acid sequence: CASSGSGGLSTDTQYF.

This chain uses TRBV6-6 with TRBJ1-5; D is undetermined. CDR1 is MNHNY, CDR2 SVGAGI, per germline (reference sequence). This CDR3 spans 13 amino acids. Trimming pared 6 bases from V and 4 bases from J, leaving 10 bases between. CDR3 nucleotide sequence: TGTGCCAGCAGCCGGACTGAGAATCAGCCCCAGCATTTT. This sequence encodes CASSRTENQPQHF.

The rearrangement uses TRBV9 and TRBJ2-5, with TRBD1 identical over 7 bases. Germline trimming cut 4 bases from V and 1 base from J; bases unmatched to any gene: 13. Per the germline V gene, CDR1 is SGDLS and CDR2 is YYNGEE. This CDR3 region has 17 residues. The CDR3 bases are TGTGCCAGCAGCCCCAGCCGACAGGGCCAGTCCCAAGAGACCCAGTACTTC. This translates into CASSPSRQGQSQETQYF.

This clonotype turned up a few times. This chain links TRBV5-1 with TRBJ2-7; D possibly uses TRBD1 or TRBD2 (5 bases each). This CDR3 is 14 amino acids long. Germline V gene sequence: CDR1 SGHRS, CDR2 YFSETQ. Trimming removed 2 bases at V and 3 bases at J, with 12 bases between. Written as DNA, the CDR3 is TGCGCCAGCAGCTTCACCGGGGCAGACTACGAGCAGTACTTC. This codes for CASSFTGADYEQYF. The full variable domain, with the rest looked up from reference TRBV5-1 and TRBJ2-7, is KAGVTQTPRYLIKTRGQQVTLSCSPISGHRSVSWYQQTPGQGLQFLFEYFSETQRNKGNFPGRFSGRQFSNSRSEMNVSTLELGDSALYLCASSFTGADYEQYFGPGTRLTVT.

This clonotype has more than one count but fewer than ten. CDR3 in amino acids: CSVPYYNTDTQYF. The CDR3 DNA is TGCAGCGTGCCCTACTACAACACAGATACGCAGTATTTT. This sequence joins TRBV29-1 and TRBJ2-3; D is uncertain. From germline, CDR1 is SQVTM and CDR2 ANQGSEA. Trimming cost V 6 bases and J 2 bases, with 12 bases left between them. The CDR3 consists of 13 residues.

V usage is TRBV28 and J usage is TRBJ2-1, with a weak D call TRBD2 (7 bases). The germline V gene has CDR1 MDHEN and CDR2 SYDVKM. V lost 3 bases to trimming and J lost 0 bases, with 15 bases between them. The CDR3 length is 17 residues. CDR3 amino acids: CASSLGGAGSSYNEQFF. The CDR3 DNA reads TGTGCCAGCAGTTTGGGGGGGGCAGGAAGCTCCTACAATGAGCAGTTCTTC.

This clonotype is a singleton in its sample. A read error may be the cause here, since a much bigger clone is one base away. The chain joins TRBV20-1 to TRBJ2-7, with 9 bases identical to TRBD2. Losses at the gene ends were 5 bases for V and 2 bases for J; bases not matched to a gene: 10. CDR1 is DFQATT and CDR2 is SNEGSKA in the germline V gene (reference sequence). The CDR3 runs 15 residues. The CDR3 coding sequence is TGCAGTGCTCGTTTTGGGGGGACTAGCCCCTACGAGCAGTACTTC. Its protein product is CSARFGGTSPYEQYF.

The CDR3 DNA follows: TGTGCCAGCAGCCCCGACCGGCTCAACTACAATGAGCAGTTCTTC. Residues: CASSPDRLNYNEQFF. The rearrangement joins TRBV9 to TRBJ2-1, with D unclear. Germline values: CDR1 SGDLS, CDR2 YYNGEE. The CDR3 totals 15 residues. Trimming took 4 bases from V and 3 from J, leaving 14 bases between them.

V and J are TRBV27 and TRBJ2-7, with D unclear. The CDR3 spans 13 residues. Between the trimmed V and J ends, which lost 2 bases and 3 bases, there was a span of 8 bases. The germline V gene has CDR1 MNHEY and CDR2 SMNVEV (reference sequence). This chain's CDR3 is CASSLRALYEQYF. CDR3 DNA sequence: TGTGCCAGCAGTTTACGGGCGCTCTACGAGCAGTACTTC.

V gene TRBV10-3 combines with J gene TRBJ1-2, with 8 bases that match TRBD1. CDR1 ENHRY and CDR2 SYGVKD come from the germline V gene. V lost 4 bases and J lost 6; bases outside the gene matches: 10. The CDR3 totals 15 residues. The CDR3 coding sequence is TGTGCCATCAGTGCCCGGGACAGGTCCAACCATGGCTACACCTTC. Its protein product is CAISARDRSNHGYTF.

J is TRBJ2-3 and V is TRBV10-1; possibly TRBD1 for D (5 bases). CDR3 length equals 15 residues. Germline V gives CDR1 WNHNN, CDR2 SYGVQD (reference sequence). Trimming removed 3 bases from V and 2 bases from J, with 12 bases in between. The CDR3 DNA reads as TGCGCCAGCAGTGATCAGGGTAGCCTCACAGATACGCAGTATTTT. Its protein is CASSDQGSLTDTQYF.

This clonotype was seen a few times. This chain uses TRBV29-1 with TRBJ2-7; D might be TRBD2 (8 bases). Per the germline V gene, CDR1 is SQVTM and CDR2 is ANQGSEA. The CDR3 spans 16 residues. Trimming removed 8 bases at V and 4 bases at J, with 27 bases between. The CDR3 is CSLGRGGYSGSYEQYF. The CDR3 coding sequence is TGCAGCCTTGGCAGGGGGGGGTACAGCGGGAGTTACGAGCAGTACTTC.

This clonotype was detected only a few times. The rearrangement joins TRBV27 to TRBJ2-3; 7 nucleotides agree with TRBD2. The junction had 10 bases not matched to a gene; V was cut back by 5 bases and J by 2 bases. CDR1 and CDR2 (germline): MNHEY, SMNVEV (reference sequence). The CDR3 has 16 amino acids. The CDR3 protein is CASSLQAGIPTDTQYF. The CDR3, as DNA: TGTGCCAGCAGTCTCCAAGCGGGGATCCCCACAGATACGCAGTATTTT.

This clonotype was seen a handful of times. The gene calls are TRBV7-2 and TRBJ2-1, with 9 bases matching TRBD2. CDR1 is SGHTA, CDR2 FQGNSA, per germline. There are 15 residues in the CDR3. V trimming: 5 bases; J trimming: 4 bases; junction bases outside the gene matches: 6. The CDR3 DNA reads as TGTGCCAGCAGCCCCAGGACTAGCGAATACAATGAGCAGTTCTTC. Translation gives CASSPRTSEYNEQFF.

V usage is TRBV7-2 and J usage is TRBJ2-1; D gene uncertain. The V gene lost 2 bases and the J gene lost 4 bases, with 6 bases spanning the gap. Germline V gene lookup returns CDR1 SGHTA and CDR2 FQGNSA. The CDR3 sequence is 13 residues long. The CDR3 DNA reads as TGTGCCAGCAGCTTACACGTGTACAATGAGCAGTTCTTC. Encoded protein: CASSLHVYNEQFF.

A few counts support this clonotype. CDR3 coding DNA: TGCAGTGCTAGAAACCGGGACAGGGGAAGGGAGTTCTTC. It is translated as CSARNRDRGREFF. The J gene is TRBJ2-1, the V gene TRBV20-1; 10 nucleotides line up with TRBD1. In germline, CDR1 is DFQATT, CDR2 SNEGSKA (reference sequence). Trimming removed 2 bases from V and 14 bases from J; junction bases left unmatched: 9. The CDR3 spans 13 residues.

Here the CDR3 reads CASSADRGLYNSPLHF. The CDR3 nucleotides read TGTGCCAGCAGCGCCGACAGGGGGCTCTATAATTCACCCCTCCACTTT. V is TRBV7-9 and J is TRBJ1-6; TRBD1 matches 10 bases. V shed 5 bases and J 3 bases; nucleotides not matched to a gene: 4. This CDR3 comprises 16 residues. Germline V gene sequence: CDR1 SEHNR, CDR2 FQNEAQ (reference sequence).

This clonotype was detected only a few times. This chain links TRBV21-1 with TRBJ2-5; the D call TRBD1 from the table was never checked on the DNA. TRBV21-1 is flagged as a pseudogene. The CDR3 has 16 residues. The DNA of the CDR3 is TGTGCCAGCAGCAAACCCCGGAAGCGCCGGAAAGAGACCCAGTACTTC. Translation: CASSKPRKRRKETQYF.

This clonotype occurred once. This chain uses TRBV7-6 with TRBJ1-4; no clear D gene. CDR3 length equals 15 residues. Germline CDR1 SGHVS, CDR2 FNYEAQ. Deletions cut 5 bases from V and 4 bases from J, with 14 bases between. CDR3 residues: CASSLRTAYNEKLFF. The CDR3 bases are TGTGCCAGCAGCCTGCGGACTGCCTATAATGAAAAACTGTTTTTT. The full variable domain, rest sourced from reference TRBV7-6 and TRBJ1-4, is GAGVSQSPRYKVTKRGQDVALRCDPISGHVSLYWYRQALGQGPEFLTYFNYEAQQDKSGLPNDRFSAERPEGSISTLTIQRTEQRDSAMYRCASSLRTAYNEKLFFGSGTQLSVL.

V is TRBV18 and J is TRBJ2-3, with TRBD2 matching over 10 bases. CDR3 size: 16 residues. The V segment lost 1 base and the J segment 3 bases; nucleotides outside the gene matches: 4. The germline V gene has CDR1 KGHSH and CDR2 LQKENI. CDR3 residues: CASSPLPSGRTDTQYF. CDR3 in DNA: TGTGCCAGCTCACCACTGCCTAGCGGGAGAACAGATACGCAGTATTTT.

This clonotype came up a few times. This chain uses TRBV9 with TRBJ1-2, with D perhaps TRBD1 (6 bases). Per the germline V gene, CDR1 is SGDLS and CDR2 is YYNGEE. This CDR3 region has 14 residues. With 0 bases removed from V and 4 bases from J, the gap between germline ends came to 10 bases. CDR3 sequence (DNA): TGTGCCAGCAGCGTAGGGACAGTCTCCTATGGCTACACCTTC. Translating it yields CASSVGTVSYGYTF.

CDR3 DNA sequence: TGTGCCAGCAGCTTACGGGGGCTGGCTGAAAAACTGTTTTTT. Its translation is CASSLRGLAEKLFF. This chain joins TRBV11-2 and TRBJ1-4, with a tentative D call TRBD1 (6 bases). V lost 2 bases and J 7 bases, leaving 11 bases between the germline ends. Germline V lookup: CDR1 SGHAT, CDR2 FQNNGV. The CDR3 spans 14 residues.

This clonotype came up a few times. The rearrangement uses TRBV5-1 and TRBJ2-6; weak D call: TRBD1 (6 bases). This CDR3 region has 18 residues. Deletions cut 4 bases from V and 2 bases from J, with 19 bases between. Per the germline V gene, CDR1 is SGHRS and CDR2 is YFSETQ. The CDR3 is CASSVGQLNIPGANVLTF. The CDR3 nucleotides read TGCGCCAGCAGCGTGGGACAACTTAACATCCCTGGGGCCAACGTCCTGACTTTC.

This clonotype was recorded many times. The chain carries TRBV4-1 and TRBJ2-3; no definite D call. The germline CDR1 and CDR2 sequences are MGHRA and YSYEKL. V was shortened by 4 bases and J by 5 bases, with 22 bases between the two germline ends. The CDR3 contains 17 residues. CDR3: CASSRFPKSKIGDTQYF. CDR3 in DNA: TGCGCCAGCAGCCGCTTCCCAAAGAGCAAGATTGGAGATACGCAGTATTTT.

This clonotype was seen a single time. The genes are TRBV24-1 and TRBJ1-5; 9 bases align to TRBD1. The CDR3 has 17 amino acids. With 2 bases clipped from V and 4 bases from J, the junction kept 8 bases outside the gene matches. Germline values: CDR1 KGHDR, CDR2 SFDVKD. CDR3 sequence reads: CATSDSTGGSLNQPQHF. The CDR3 DNA reads TGTGCCACCAGTGATTCAACAGGGGGCTCCCTAAATCAGCCCCAGCATTTT.

This clonotype was seen a few times. The V and J genes are TRBV24-1 and TRBJ2-1; 7 positions match TRBD2. After removal of 6 bases from V and 4 bases from J, the junction contained 8 bases not matched to a gene. CDR1 and CDR2 from the germline V gene are KGHDR and SFDVKD. This CDR3 comprises 15 residues. The CDR3 here is CATSPASGPYNEQFF. The CDR3 bases are TGTGCCACCAGTCCGGCTAGCGGCCCTTACAATGAGCAGTTCTTC.

This clonotype has more than one count but fewer than ten. The V gene is TRBV4-2, the J gene TRBJ2-7; D is perhaps TRBD2 (6 bases). CDR1 LGHNA and CDR2 YNFKEQ come from the germline V gene. The CDR3 loop spans 14 amino acids. The V end lost 2 bases, the J end lost 3 bases, and 11 bases lay between the germline ends. In DNA form, the CDR3 reads TGTGCCAGCAGCCAACTCCCGGGGGACTACGAGCAGTACTTC. Translation gives CASSQLPGDYEQYF.

In this sample, this clonotype turned up a few times. The CDR3 nucleotides read TGCGCCAGCAGCCAAGCCCGAGGGGGACTCTCCTACAATGAGCAGTTCTTC. It is translated as CASSQARGGLSYNEQFF. The chain couples TRBV4-1 to TRBJ2-1; possibly TRBD1 or TRBD2 for D (6 bases each). The CDR3 is 17 amino acids. With 1 base removed from V and 0 bases from J, the gap between germline ends came to 13 bases. The germline V gene has CDR1 MGHRA and CDR2 YSYEKL.

This clonotype was counted a few times. The genes are TRBV28 and TRBJ1-5; a weak D match, TRBD1 (5 bases). Germline V gives CDR1 MDHEN, CDR2 SYDVKM. V lost 8 bases and J lost 0, with 14 bases in between. This CDR3 has 15 amino acids. The CDR3 sequence: CASFTGRASNQPQHF. The CDR3 DNA follows: TGTGCCAGCTTTACGGGCAGGGCTAGCAATCAGCCCCAGCATTTT.

The chain links TRBV7-6 to TRBJ2-1; 10 bases map to TRBD2. TRBJ2-7 explains the end of the DNA better; the J call may be wrong. The CDR3 covers 15 residues. The germline V gene encodes CDR1 SGHVS and CDR2 FNYEAQ. The CDR3 DNA reads TGTGCCAGCAGCACACTAGCGGGGTTCTACAATGAGCAGTACTTC. This encodes CASSTLAGFYNEQYF.

This sequence joins TRBV12-3 or TRBV12-4 and TRBJ1-4; maybe TRBD1 (5 bases). The CDR3 covers 15 residues. With 5 bases removed from V and 6 bases from J, the gap between germline ends came to 16 bases. The CDR3 protein is CASSARWRGDEKLFF. The DNA for the CDR3 is TGTGCCAGCAGTGCGCGGTGGAGAGGGGATGAAAAACTGTTTTTT.